This T cell receptor beta chain was sequenced in a study of T-cell reconstitution after alpha-beta-depleted transplantation in children. CDR1 and CDR2 from the germline V gene are LGHNA and YSLEER. This CDR3 spans 14 amino acids. J gave up 3 bases and V 4 bases, and 4 bases lay outside the gene matches. Unique molecular identifiers were used to barcode this TCRbeta library. TCRdb fed the PCR reads into MiXCR, producing one record per CDR3 protein. The sample records about 610,000 distinct CDR3 sequences, about 11% being singletons. The chain is built from TRBV4-3 and TRBJ1-1; 8 nucleotides align to TRBD1. This clonotype was sampled from a human donor who donated a stem cell graft to a child with acute myeloid leukemia. Sequenced material: PBMCs from the stem cell graft donor, taken from the stem cell graft. The CDR3 coding sequence is TGCGCCAGCAGCCGCCAGACAGGGGACACTGAAGCTTTCTTT. Protein sequence: CASSRQTGDTEAFF.